This TCR beta chain was identified during a study of blood T cells in healthy people across ages. Study results and caveats: Both naive CD4+ cell counts and diversity were greater in long-lived donors than in aged donors. The lack of PBMC sorting stopped any conclusive naive versus antigen-experienced comparison.

Trimming cost V 2 bases and J 4 bases, with 13 bases left between them. The V gene's germline CDR1 is SGHTA and CDR2 FQGNSA. The CDR3 length is 15 residues. Every sample yielded at least 6 million isolated PBMCs. A J-beta primer mix and a sample-barcoded 5' primer were used in a second PCR of about 7 to 12 cycles. Tagging of each cDNA molecule was performed by a template-switch adaptor with 12 random nucleotides. TCRdb used MiXCR to reprocess the 5' RACE reads, holding one entry per CDR3 protein. The sample lists 540,000 or so distinct CDR3 sequences; 40% to 55% were seen once. This clonotype was seen ten or more times. Its antigen is unidentified.

The sample comprised blood. This sequence originates from an elderly man in good health. The V gene is TRBV7-2, the J gene TRBJ2-3, with D uncertain. This chain's CDR3 is CASSLSSPLADTQYF. CDR3 DNA: TGTGCCAGCAGCTTAAGTTCCCCTCTGGCAGATACGCAGTATTTT.